This paragraph covers one TCR beta chain sequence. The source of the sample is a study of blood T cells in healthy people across ages. The use of a sample-barcoded 5' primer and a J-beta primer mix characterized a second PCR of roughly 6 to 11 cycles. TCRdb processed the 5' RACE reads anew with MiXCR; each CDR3 protein has one entry. Here the sample spans approximately 1,100,000 distinct CDR3 sequences, less than 50% being singletons. This CDR3 has 16 residues. V lost 4 bases and J lost 4; bases outside the gene matches: 7. Per the germline V gene, CDR1 is LGHNA and CDR2 is YNFKEQ. V gene TRBV4-2 combines with J gene TRBJ2-1; TRBD2 aligns across 10 bases. The sample comprised blood. This clonotype was obtained from an older woman in good health. The CDR3 here is CASSPAGTSVYNEQFF. As DNA, the CDR3 is TGTGCCAGCAGCCCAGCCGGGACTAGCGTATACAATGAGCAGTTCTTC.